The present T cell receptor (beta chain) was sequenced within a study of T cells in Graves' hyperthyroidism and ophthalmopathy. This clonotype has ten or more counts. The antigen is not known. Among ophthalmopathy patients, the Clinical Activity Score reached at least 3, the NOSPECS grade reached at least 4, and duration remained under 3 months. Uncontrolled infection, other autoimmune disease, pregnancy and lactation each barred patients from inclusion. Amplification yielded TCR beta CDR3 regions, with RNA transcripts as the source. First-round RT-PCR with HTBI primers amplified the TCR CDR3 region. Each CDR3 protein gets one entry after TCRdb re-called the multiplex PCR reads with MiXCR. The table records 490,000 or so distinct CDR3 sequences, roughly 16% of them present only once. General study results and limits: Prediction of ophthalmopathy progression came a median approximately 6 months pre-onset. Most clonotypes expanded in thyroid above 0.001 were likewise present in blood.

The V end lost 0 bases, the J end lost 8 bases, and 13 bases lay between the germline ends. Germline V gene lookup returns CDR1 SGHNT and CDR2 YENEEA. The CDR3 covers 14 residues. This receptor was obtained from a woman aged 25 to 39 with Graves' ophthalmopathy. The chain links TRBV11-3 to TRBJ1-2, with a weak D call TRBD1 (5 bases). The source material was blood. As DNA, the CDR3 is TGTGCCAGCAGCTTAGAGTGGCAGGGATGCGGCTACACCTTC. Translation gives CASSLEWQGCGYTF.